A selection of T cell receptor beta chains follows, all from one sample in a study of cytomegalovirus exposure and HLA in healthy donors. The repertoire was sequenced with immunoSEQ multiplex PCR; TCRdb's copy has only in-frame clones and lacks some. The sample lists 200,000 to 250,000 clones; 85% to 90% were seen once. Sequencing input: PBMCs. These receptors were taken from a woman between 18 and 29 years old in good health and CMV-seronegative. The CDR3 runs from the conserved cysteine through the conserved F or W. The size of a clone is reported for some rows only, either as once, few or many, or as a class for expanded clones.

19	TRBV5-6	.	CASSDGTSGRAFFADTQYF
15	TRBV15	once	CATSRDQVMNTEAFF
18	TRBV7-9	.	CSSSPDHFTGGPYNEQFF
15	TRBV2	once	CAIPAGTGNQETQYF
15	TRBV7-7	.	CASSQGLAGYNEQFF
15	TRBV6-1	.	CASSHTPERNSPLHF
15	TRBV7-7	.	CASRPYRDTYNEQFF
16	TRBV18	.	CASSPIEQGVWNEQYF
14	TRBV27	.	CASSLRVGNQPQHF
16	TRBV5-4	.	CASSLDGGTSGNTIYF
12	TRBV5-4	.	CASSWTGNEQFF
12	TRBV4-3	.	CASSQDYYGYTF
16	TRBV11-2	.	CASSLASGGSLETQYF